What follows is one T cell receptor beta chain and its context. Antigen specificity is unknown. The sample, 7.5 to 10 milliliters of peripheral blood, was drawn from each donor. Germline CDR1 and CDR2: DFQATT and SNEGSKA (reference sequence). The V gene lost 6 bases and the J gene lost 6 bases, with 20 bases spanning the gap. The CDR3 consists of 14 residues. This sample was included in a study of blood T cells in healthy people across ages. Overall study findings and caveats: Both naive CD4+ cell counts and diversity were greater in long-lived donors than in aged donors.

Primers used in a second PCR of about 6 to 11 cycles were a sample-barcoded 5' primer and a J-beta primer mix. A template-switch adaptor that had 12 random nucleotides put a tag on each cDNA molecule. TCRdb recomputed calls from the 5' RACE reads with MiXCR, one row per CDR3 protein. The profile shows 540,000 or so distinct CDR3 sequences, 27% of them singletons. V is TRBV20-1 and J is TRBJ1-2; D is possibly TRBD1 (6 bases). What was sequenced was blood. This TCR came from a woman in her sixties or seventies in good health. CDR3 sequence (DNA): TGCAGTGCCATAAATCCCAGGGGCAGGGATGGCTACACCTTC. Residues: CSAINPRGRDGYTF.